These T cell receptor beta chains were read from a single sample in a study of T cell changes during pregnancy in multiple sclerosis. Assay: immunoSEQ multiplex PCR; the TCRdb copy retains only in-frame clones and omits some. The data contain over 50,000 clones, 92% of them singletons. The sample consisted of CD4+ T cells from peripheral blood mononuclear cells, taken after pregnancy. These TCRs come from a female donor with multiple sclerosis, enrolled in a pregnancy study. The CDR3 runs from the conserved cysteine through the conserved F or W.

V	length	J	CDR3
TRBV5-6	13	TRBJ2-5	CASSLDRLETQYF
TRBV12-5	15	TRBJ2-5	CASGFVTVFEETQYF
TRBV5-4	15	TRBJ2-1	CASSPGSSGYNEQFF
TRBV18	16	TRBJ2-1	CASSPPRVATMGEQFF
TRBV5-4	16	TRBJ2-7	CASSLGSPREVNEQYF
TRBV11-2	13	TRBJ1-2	CASSIPEGVGYTF
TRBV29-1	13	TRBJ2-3	CSVSREEGDTQYF
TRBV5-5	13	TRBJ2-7	CASSLIVGNEQYF
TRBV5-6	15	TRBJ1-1	CASSLRGGTGNMAFF
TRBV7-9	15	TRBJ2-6	CASSATRSGANVLTF
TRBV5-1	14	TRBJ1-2	CASSLDRGTYGYTF
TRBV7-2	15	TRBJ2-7	CASSLASRGDYEQYF
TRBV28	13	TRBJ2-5	CASSRHGGETQYF
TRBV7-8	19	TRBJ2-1	CASSLVSFRLAGGPNEQFF
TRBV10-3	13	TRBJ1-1	CAISVTGSARAFF
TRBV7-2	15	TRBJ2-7	CASSLGLAATYEQYF
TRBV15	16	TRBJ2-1	CATSRDRGQVFSEQFF
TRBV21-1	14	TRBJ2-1	CASTTGDPYNEQFF
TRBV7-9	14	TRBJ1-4	CASSLAGEVEKLFF
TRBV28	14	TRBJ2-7	CASSFSRASYEQYF
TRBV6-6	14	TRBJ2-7	CASSYFEREYEQYF
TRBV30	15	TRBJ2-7	CAWSGVGGSAYEQYF